A single sample gave rise to the 22 T cell receptor beta chains below, sequenced in a study of T cell responses to AZD1222 COVID-19 vaccine. Produced via immunoSEQ multiplex PCR; TCRdb's table is partial and in-frame only. The sample comprises approximately 84,000 clones, 83% of which are singletons, and roughly 1.3% rests with the top ten. Sequencing was performed on peripheral blood, taken 28 days after the second AZD1222 dose. These receptors were taken from an adult who received the AZD1222 COVID-19 vaccine.

J is TRBJ2-7 and V is TRBV4-1, with 7 bases lining up with TRBD1. Germline assignment: CDR1 MGHRA and CDR2 YSYEKL. V shed 5 bases and J 5 bases; nucleotides not matched to a gene: 9. The length of the CDR3 is 14 residues. CDR3 nucleotide sequence: TGCGCCAGCAGCTTCCGGACAGGAGGAAACGAGCAGTACTTC. This sequence encodes CASSFRTGGNEQYF.

V and J are TRBV11-2 and TRBJ1-2; 8 nucleotides agree with TRBD1. The J segment lost 4 bases and the V segment lost 1 base, leaving 5 bases of the junction unmatched. From germline, CDR1 is SGHAT and CDR2 FQNNGV. CDR3 length equals 15 residues. The CDR3 sequence: CASSLGLQGGYGYTF. The DNA for the CDR3 is TGTGCCAGCAGCTTAGGTTTACAGGGGGGCTATGGCTACACCTTC.

The sample holds one count of this clone. This chain connects TRBV7-2 to TRBJ2-2, with D perhaps matching TRBD2 (5 bases). Trimming stripped 2 bases from V and 1 base from J, with 8 bases between. Germline values: CDR1 SGHTA, CDR2 FQGNSA. The CDR3 loop spans 15 amino acids. This CDR3 reads CASSLLLGNTGELFF. The CDR3 DNA reads TGTGCCAGCAGCTTATTACTAGGGAACACCGGGGAGCTGTTTTTT.

The J gene is TRBJ1-5, the V gene TRBV18; D perhaps matches TRBD1 (5 bases). Deletions cut 3 bases from V and 1 base from J, with 7 bases between. Germline V lookup: CDR1 KGHSH, CDR2 LQKENI. The CDR3 runs 14 residues. The CDR3 bases are TGTGCCAGCTCACCGGGACGGAGCAATCAGCCCCAGCATTTT. This sequence encodes CASSPGRSNQPQHF.

The rearrangement uses TRBV11-2 and TRBJ2-5; 15 positions agree with TRBD2. J was trimmed by 5 bases and V by 6 bases; bases with no gene match: 10. Germline-derived CDR1 and CDR2 are SGHAT and FQNNGV. The CDR3 is 17 amino acids. The DNA for the CDR3 is TGTGCCAGCAGACAACTCCGGACTAGCGGGAGGGGGGAGACCCAGTACTTC. It yields the protein CASRQLRTSGRGETQYF.

This CDR3 reads CASSLTGGAYNEQFF. The CDR3 DNA is TGTGCCAGCAGTCTAACAGGGGGCGCCTACAATGAGCAGTTCTTC. The chain combines TRBV27 with TRBJ2-1; TRBD1 matches 9 bases. The germline gives CDR1 MNHEY, CDR2 SMNVEV (reference sequence). CDR3 length: 15 amino acids. The J segment lost 2 bases and the V segment lost 5 bases, leaving 4 bases of the junction unmatched.

V is TRBV6-6 and J is TRBJ2-7; D gene unclear. This CDR3 is 12 amino acids long. Trimming pared 5 bases from V and 3 bases from J, leaving 8 bases between. Looked up from germline, CDR1 is MNHNY and CDR2 is SVGAGI (reference sequence). The chain's CDR3 is CASSRNNYEQYF. In DNA form, the CDR3 reads TGTGCCAGCAGTAGGAATAACTACGAGCAGTACTTC.

The chain uses TRBV7-2 and TRBJ2-7; D not certain. The CDR3 has 17 residues. Germline V gives CDR1 SGHTA, CDR2 FQGNSA. The ends were cut back, 3 bases at V and 7 bases at J, with 25 bases in the middle. CDR3 bases: TGTGCCAGCAGCTTGACTGGTGACGCCCATCACTACGAGGAGCAGTACTTC. Its protein is CASSLTGDAHHYEEQYF.

This chain connects TRBV4-1 to TRBJ1-5; the D gene is possibly TRBD1 (6 bases). The V gene's germline CDR1 is MGHRA and CDR2 YSYEKL. The length of the CDR3 is 17 residues. Trimming took 0 bases from V and 6 from J, leaving 18 bases between them. The CDR3 nucleotides are TGCGCCAGCAGCCAAGATACGACAGGAAGAATTGGTCAGCCCCAGCATTTT. Amino acids: CASSQDTTGRIGQPQHF.

J is TRBJ1-3 and V is TRBV7-2; no reliable D call. The CDR3 is 16 amino acids. CDR1 SGHTA and CDR2 FQGNSA come from the germline V gene. Deletions cut 2 bases from V and 3 bases from J, with 14 bases between. The DNA of the CDR3 is TGTGCCAGCAGCTTAAGTATTGCAGCCAATGGAAACACCATATATTTT. This gives the protein CASSLSIAANGNTIYF.

The count of this clone is one. The chain employs TRBV7-9 and TRBJ2-7; 10 bases align to TRBD1. V lost 5 bases and J lost 2; bases outside the gene matches: 18. CDR1 SEHNR and CDR2 FQNEAQ come from the germline V gene (reference sequence). This CDR3 has 19 residues. The CDR3 loop is CASSRQGFRGDRGAYEQYF. The CDR3 DNA reads TGTGCCAGCAGCCGACAAGGCTTCAGGGGGGACAGGGGTGCCTACGAGCAGTACTTC.

The chain carries TRBV3-1 (or the pseudogene TRBV3-2) and TRBJ2-1; D not certain. Germline V gives CDR1 LGHDT, CDR2 YNNKEL (reference sequence). The CDR3 is 13 amino acids. V was shortened by 2 bases and J by 6 bases, with 8 bases between the two germline ends. CDR3 sequence (DNA): TGTGCCAGCAGCCAACCCTGGGGCAATGAGCAGTTCTTC. Protein product: CASSQPWGNEQFF.

This chain uses TRBV5-3 with TRBJ1-5; 7 bases line up with TRBD1. TRBV5-3 belongs to the ORF category, with a function that is uncertain. Trimming removed 4 bases from V and 5 bases from J; junction bases left unmatched: 9. The CDR3 sequence is 15 residues long. This CDR3 reads CARSPYRGSYQPQHF. In nucleotides, the CDR3 is TGTGCCAGAAGCCCGTACAGGGGAAGTTATCAGCCCCAGCATTTT.

The rearrangement uses TRBV18 and TRBJ2-5, with 8 bases lining up with TRBD2. Germline V gives CDR1 KGHSH, CDR2 LQKENI. Unmatched junction bases numbered 13, after V lost 1 base and J lost 3 bases. This CDR3 spans 18 amino acids. As DNA, the CDR3 is TGTGCCAGCTCACCACTAAACGGGCTACTAGCGGTTGAAGAGACCCAGTACTTC. Its protein product is CASSPLNGLLAVEETQYF.

This chain connects TRBV29-1 to TRBJ1-2; 7 bases map to TRBD1. The CDR3 sequence is 13 residues long. CDR1 is SQVTM and CDR2 is ANQGSEA in the germline V gene. The J segment lost 4 bases and the V segment lost 4 bases, leaving 6 bases of the junction unmatched. Written as DNA, the CDR3 is TGCAGCGTTGTTGAGGGGGCTGGCTATGGCTACACCTTC. Its translation is CSVVEGAGYGYTF.

The chain is built from TRBV24-1 and TRBJ2-3; 8 bases are shared with TRBD1. Trimming removed 3 bases from V and 6 bases from J; junction bases left unmatched: 7. Germline V CDR1 and CDR2: KGHDR, SFDVKD. The CDR3 has 15 amino acids. The CDR3: CATSDPGQGVDTQYF. The CDR3 DNA is TGTGCCACCAGTGATCCCGGACAGGGCGTGGATACGCAGTATTTT.

The CDR3 spells CAWSPLGRDTEAFF. The DNA for the CDR3 is TGTGCCTGGAGTCCCCTGGGCAGGGACACTGAAGCTTTCTTT. V gene TRBV30 combines with J gene TRBJ1-1; D might be TRBD1 (5 bases). The CDR3 contains 14 residues. Between the trimmed V and J ends, which lost 2 bases and 3 bases, there was a span of 13 bases. Germline assignment: CDR1 GTSNPN and CDR2 SVGIG (reference sequence).

This clone came up once. This chain connects TRBV7-3 to TRBJ2-2; 9 bases line up with TRBD2. CDR1 is SGHTA and CDR2 is FQGTGA in the germline V gene. The CDR3 totals 16 residues. Losses at the gene ends were 2 bases for V and 4 bases for J; bases not matched to a gene: 5. CDR3 in amino acids: CASSLDPAGGTGELFF. DNA for the CDR3: TGTGCCAGCAGCTTAGATCCAGCGGGAGGCACCGGGGAGCTGTTTTTT.

The chain is built from TRBV7-3 and TRBJ2-1, with 10 bases identical to TRBD2. V shed 1 base, J shed 8 bases, and the junction held 11 bases outside the gene matches. CDR3 length equals 17 residues. CDR1 and CDR2 (germline): SGHTA, FQGTGA. The CDR3 nucleotides are TGTGCCAGCAGCTTAATTGCCCGGGGACTAGCGTCCGATGAGCAGTTCTTC. Its protein is CASSLIARGLASDEQFF.

J is TRBJ2-3 and V is TRBV24-1; D possibly corresponds to TRBD2 (6 bases). Germline loops: CDR1 KGHDR, CDR2 SFDVKD. This CDR3 has 13 amino acids. Trimming removed 12 bases at V and 3 bases at J, with 15 bases between. CDR3 residues: CASNGAGTDTQYF. CDR3 DNA: TGTGCCTCGAATGGGGCGGGAACAGATACGCAGTATTTT.

This sequence joins TRBV27 and TRBJ2-3; the D is unclear. The V gene's germline CDR1 is MNHEY and CDR2 SMNVEV (reference sequence). V lost 4 bases and J 0 bases, leaving 11 bases between the germline ends. The CDR3 loop spans 15 amino acids. This CDR3 is CASSSTPSSTDTQYF. CDR3 DNA sequence: TGTGCCAGCAGTTCGACTCCATCTAGCACAGATACGCAGTATTTT.

V is TRBV27 and J is TRBJ1-5, with D uncertain. The germline CDR1 and CDR2 sequences are MNHEY and SMNVEV (reference sequence). This CDR3 contains 16 residues. V was clipped by 3 bases and J by 7 bases, with 19 bases between them. Here the CDR3 reads CASSFPHVPREQPQHF. The CDR3 nucleotides are TGTGCCAGCAGTTTCCCTCATGTCCCGCGGGAGCAGCCCCAGCATTTT.